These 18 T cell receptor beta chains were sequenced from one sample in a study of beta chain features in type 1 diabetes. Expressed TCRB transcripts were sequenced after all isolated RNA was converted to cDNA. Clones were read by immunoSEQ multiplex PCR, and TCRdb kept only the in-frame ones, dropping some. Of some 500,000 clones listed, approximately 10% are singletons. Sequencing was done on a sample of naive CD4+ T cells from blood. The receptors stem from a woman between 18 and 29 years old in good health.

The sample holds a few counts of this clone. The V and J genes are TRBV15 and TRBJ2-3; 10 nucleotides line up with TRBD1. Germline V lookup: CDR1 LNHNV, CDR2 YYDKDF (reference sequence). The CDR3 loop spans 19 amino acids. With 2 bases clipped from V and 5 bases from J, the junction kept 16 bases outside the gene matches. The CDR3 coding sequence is TGTGCCACCAGCAGAAAGACAGGGGGCACCTACAATTCCCTAGATACGCAGTATTTT. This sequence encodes CATSRKTGGTYNSLDTQYF. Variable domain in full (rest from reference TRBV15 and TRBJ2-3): DAMVIQNPRYQVTQFGKPVTLSCSQTLNHNVMYWYQQKSSQAPKLLFHYYDKDFNNEADTPDNFQSRRPNTSFCFLDIRSPGLGDTAMYLCATSRKTGGTYNSLDTQYFGPGTRLTVL.

CDR3 residues: CSVGVIYEQYF. The DNA of the CDR3 is TGCAGCGTTGGCGTCATATACGAGCAGTACTTC. The rearrangement joins TRBV29-1 to TRBJ2-7; no clear D. The V and J ends lost 4 bases and 4 bases respectively, with 8 bases between them. Germline CDR1 SQVTM, CDR2 ANQGSEA. CDR3 size: 11 residues.

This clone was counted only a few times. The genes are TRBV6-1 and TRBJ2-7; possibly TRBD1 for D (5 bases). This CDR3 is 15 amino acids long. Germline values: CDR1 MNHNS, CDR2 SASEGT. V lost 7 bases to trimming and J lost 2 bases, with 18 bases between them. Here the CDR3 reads CASILTMTVPYEQYF. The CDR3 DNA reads TGTGCCAGCATCCTTACTATGACAGTCCCCTACGAGCAGTACTTC.

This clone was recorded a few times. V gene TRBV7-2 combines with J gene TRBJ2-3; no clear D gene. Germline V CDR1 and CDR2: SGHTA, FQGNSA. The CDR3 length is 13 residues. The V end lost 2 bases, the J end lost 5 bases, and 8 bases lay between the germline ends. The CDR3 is CASSLLHGDTQYF. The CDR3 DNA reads TGTGCCAGCAGCTTATTGCACGGAGATACGCAGTATTTT.

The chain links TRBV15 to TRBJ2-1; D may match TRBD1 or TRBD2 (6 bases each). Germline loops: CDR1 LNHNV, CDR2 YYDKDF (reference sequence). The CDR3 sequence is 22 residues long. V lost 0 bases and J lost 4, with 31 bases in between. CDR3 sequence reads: CATSRDRRDTVGHPRDYNEQFF. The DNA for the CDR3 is TGTGCCACCAGCAGAGATCGAAGGGACACGGTAGGACACCCGCGGGATTACAATGAGCAGTTCTTC. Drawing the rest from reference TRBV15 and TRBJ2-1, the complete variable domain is DAMVIQNPRYQVTQFGKPVTLSCSQTLNHNVMYWYQQKSSQAPKLLFHYYDKDFNNEADTPDNFQSRRPNTSFCFLDIRSPGLGDTAMYLCATSRDRRDTVGHPRDYNEQFFGPGTRLTVL.

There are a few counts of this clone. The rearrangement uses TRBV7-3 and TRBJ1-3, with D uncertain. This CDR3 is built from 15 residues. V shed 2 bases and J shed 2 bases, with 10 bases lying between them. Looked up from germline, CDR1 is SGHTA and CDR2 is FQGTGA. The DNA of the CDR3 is TGTGCCAGCAGCTTATTTCAACAACCTGGAAACACCATATATTTT. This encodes CASSLFQQPGNTIYF.

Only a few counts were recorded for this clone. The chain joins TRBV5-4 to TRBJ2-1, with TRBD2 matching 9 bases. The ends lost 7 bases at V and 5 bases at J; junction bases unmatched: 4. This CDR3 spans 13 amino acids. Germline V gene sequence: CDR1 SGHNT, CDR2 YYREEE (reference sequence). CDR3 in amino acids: CASGRLADNEQFF. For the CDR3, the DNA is TGTGCCAGCGGCCGACTAGCGGACAATGAGCAGTTCTTC.

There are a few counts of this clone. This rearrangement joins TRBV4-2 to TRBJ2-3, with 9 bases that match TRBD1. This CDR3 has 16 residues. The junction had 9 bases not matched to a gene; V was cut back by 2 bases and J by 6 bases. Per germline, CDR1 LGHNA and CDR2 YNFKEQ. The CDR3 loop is CASSQWPGQGSDTQYF. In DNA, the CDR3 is TGTGCCAGCAGCCAATGGCCGGGACAGGGATCGGATACGCAGTATTTT.

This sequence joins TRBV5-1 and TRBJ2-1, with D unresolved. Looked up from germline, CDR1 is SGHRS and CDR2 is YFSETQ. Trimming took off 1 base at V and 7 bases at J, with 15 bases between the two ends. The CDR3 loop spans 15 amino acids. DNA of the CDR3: TGCGCCAGCAGCTTGAGTATCGGGCACGGAAATGAGCAGTTCTTC. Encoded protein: CASSLSIGHGNEQFF.

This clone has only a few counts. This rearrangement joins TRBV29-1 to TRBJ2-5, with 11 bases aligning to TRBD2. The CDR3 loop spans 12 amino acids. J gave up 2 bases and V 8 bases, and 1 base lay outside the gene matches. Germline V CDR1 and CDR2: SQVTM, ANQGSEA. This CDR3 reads CSTSGSQETQYF. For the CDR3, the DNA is TGCAGCACTAGCGGGAGTCAAGAGACCCAGTACTTC.

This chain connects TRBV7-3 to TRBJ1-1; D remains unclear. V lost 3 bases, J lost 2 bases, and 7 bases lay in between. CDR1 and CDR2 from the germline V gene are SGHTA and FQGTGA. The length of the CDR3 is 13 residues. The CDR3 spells CASSFSANTEAFF. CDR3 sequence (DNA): TGTGCCAGCAGCTTTAGCGCAAACACTGAAGCTTTCTTT.

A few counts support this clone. The CDR3 sequence is CASRQRDRHFEIYEQYF. The DNA of the CDR3 is TGTGCCAGCAGACAGAGGGACAGGCATTTCGAAATCTACGAGCAGTACTTC. The rearrangement uses TRBV14 and TRBJ2-7; 8 bases are shared with TRBD1. Per germline, CDR1 SGHDN and CDR2 FVKESK. The CDR3 has 17 residues. Trimming cost V 6 bases and J 3 bases; bases outside gene matches: 16.

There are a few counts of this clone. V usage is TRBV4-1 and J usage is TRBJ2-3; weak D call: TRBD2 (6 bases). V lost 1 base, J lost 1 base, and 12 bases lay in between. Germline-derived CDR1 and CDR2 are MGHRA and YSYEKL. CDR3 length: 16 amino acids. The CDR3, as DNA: TGCGCCAGCAGCCAAGCGGAAATAGCGGGCACAGATACGCAGTATTTT. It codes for CASSQAEIAGTDTQYF.

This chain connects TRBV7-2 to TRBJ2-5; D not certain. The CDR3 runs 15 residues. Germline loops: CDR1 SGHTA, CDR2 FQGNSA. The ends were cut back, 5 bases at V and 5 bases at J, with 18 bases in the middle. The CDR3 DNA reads TGTGCCAGCAGCCTCCACCGGACGGGCGCGGAGACCCAGTACTTC. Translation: CASSLHRTGAETQYF.

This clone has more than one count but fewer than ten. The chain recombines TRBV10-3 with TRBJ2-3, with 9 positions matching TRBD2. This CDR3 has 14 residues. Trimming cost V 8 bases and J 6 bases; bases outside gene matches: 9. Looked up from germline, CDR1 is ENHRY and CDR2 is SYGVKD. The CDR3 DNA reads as TGTGCCATCTCTGGGACTAGCAGTGGGGATACGCAGTATTTT. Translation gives CAISGTSSGDTQYF.

DNA of the CDR3: TGTGCCTGGAGCGGACGACAGGTTTTGTACGGCTACACCTTC. It yields the protein CAWSGRQVLYGYTF. The rearrangement uses TRBV30 and TRBJ1-2; possibly TRBD1 for D (6 bases). Looked up from germline, CDR1 is GTSNPN and CDR2 is SVGIG (reference sequence). CDR3 length equals 14 residues. V shed 3 bases and J shed 8 bases, with 19 bases lying between them.

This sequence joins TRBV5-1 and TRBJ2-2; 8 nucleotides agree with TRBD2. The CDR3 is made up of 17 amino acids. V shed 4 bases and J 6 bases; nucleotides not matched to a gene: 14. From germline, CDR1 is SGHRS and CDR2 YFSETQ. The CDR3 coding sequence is TGCGCCAGCAGCCTGGATTCCCCGGGACTAGTCTCCGGGGAGCTGTTTTTT. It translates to CASSLDSPGLVSGELFF.

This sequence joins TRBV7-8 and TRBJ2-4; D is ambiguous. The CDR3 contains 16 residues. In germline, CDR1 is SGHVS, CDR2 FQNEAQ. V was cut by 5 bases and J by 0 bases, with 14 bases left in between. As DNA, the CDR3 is TGTGCCAGCAGCCCCGACCTCCAGCTAGCCAAAAACATTCAGTACTTC. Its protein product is CASSPDLQLAKNIQYF. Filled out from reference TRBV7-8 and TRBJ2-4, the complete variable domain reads GAGVSQSPRYKVAKRGQDVALRCDPISGHVSLFWYQQALGQGPEFLTYFQNEAQLDKSGLPSDRFFAERPEGSVSTLKIQRTQQEDSAVYLCASSPDLQLAKNIQYFGAGTRLSVL.